This entry lists 32 T cell receptor beta chains sequenced from one sample in a study of shared clonotypes between healthy human individuals. CD8 cells classed as naive were CD45RO-negative and positively selected for CCR7, excluding terminally differentiated effector memory CD45RA+ cells. Assay used: immunoSEQ multiplex PCR; TCRdb lists only in-frame clones, some missing. Among 2 million to 2.5 million clones listed, approximately 94% were seen once. Sequenced input: naive CD8+ T cells sorted from blood. Receptors were obtained from a man younger than 35 in good health.

The chain uses TRBV4-2 and TRBJ1-2; weak D call: TRBD1 (6 bases). V was cut by 8 bases and J by 4 bases, with 11 bases left in between. The length of the CDR3 is 12 residues. Germline lookup yields CDR1 LGHNA and CDR2 YNFKEQ. The CDR3 DNA reads TGTGCCAGCCGAACAGGGCTCTATGGCTACACCTTC. It specifies CASRTGLYGYTF.

The CDR3 DNA reads as TGTGCCAGCAGCCTTAGGGACACCAGATCCTACGAGCAGTACTTC. It is translated as CASSLRDTRSYEQYF. The chain joins TRBV14 to TRBJ2-7; TRBD1 might be the D (6 bases). CDR1 is SGHDN and CDR2 is FVKESK in the germline V gene. Trimming left V 4 bases short and J 1 base short, with 14 bases between. The CDR3 covers 15 residues.

CDR3 sequence reads: CASSLPWAGGPNEQFF. The CDR3 DNA reads TGTGCCAGCAGCTTACCGTGGGCGGGAGGGCCCAATGAGCAGTTCTTC. The chain combines TRBV11-2 with TRBJ2-1; 9 bases line up with TRBD2. Germline assignment: CDR1 SGHAT and CDR2 FQNNGV. Losses at the gene ends were 2 bases for V and 6 bases for J; bases not matched to a gene: 8. This CDR3 has 16 residues.

The V and J genes are TRBV29-1 and TRBJ2-7, with a possible D match to TRBD1 (6 bases). Trimming left V 4 bases short and J 2 bases short, with 12 bases between. This CDR3 contains 13 residues. Per the germline V gene, CDR1 is SQVTM and CDR2 is ANQGSEA. CDR3: CSVVPGAAYEQYF. CDR3 bases: TGCAGCGTTGTTCCAGGGGCCGCCTACGAGCAGTACTTC.

This clone was observed a single time. V is TRBV6-6 and J is TRBJ2-7; 10 bases align to TRBD1. The CDR3 length is 14 residues. Looked up from germline, CDR1 is MNHNY and CDR2 is SVGAGI (reference sequence). Unmatched junction bases numbered 8, after V lost 7 bases and J lost 5 bases. CDR3 amino acids: CASNPGTGVHEQYF. In DNA, the CDR3 is TGTGCCAGCAACCCCGGGACAGGGGTCCACGAGCAGTACTTC.

The V and J genes are TRBV11-2 and TRBJ2-1, with 13 bases lining up with TRBD2. CDR3 length: 15 amino acids. The junction had 5 bases not matched to a gene; V was cut back by 6 bases and J by 6 bases. The germline V gene encodes CDR1 SGHAT and CDR2 FQNNGV. DNA of the CDR3: TGTGCCAGCAGTACCTGGACTAGCGGGAGCAATGAGCAGTTCTTC. Amino acids: CASSTWTSGSNEQFF.

The chain uses TRBV7-9 and TRBJ2-7; 7 nucleotides match TRBD2. This CDR3 region has 17 residues. Looked up from germline, CDR1 is SEHNR and CDR2 is FQNEAQ (reference sequence). The V and J ends lost 5 bases and 1 base, in that order; junction bases with no gene match: 14. As DNA, the CDR3 is TGTGCCAGCAGCCTAATACCGCTGGGACTACTGTCCTACGAGCAGTACTTC. This codes for CASSLIPLGLLSYEQYF.

This sequence joins TRBV2 and TRBJ2-3; 12 bases are shared with TRBD2. Germline assignment: CDR1 SNHLY and CDR2 FYNNEI. V lost 7 bases and J lost 5; bases outside the gene matches: 10. The CDR3 loop spans 16 amino acids. The chain's CDR3 is CASKEASGGAQDTQYF. For the CDR3, the DNA is TGTGCCAGCAAGGAAGCTAGCGGGGGGGCCCAAGATACGCAGTATTTT.

The chain employs TRBV27 and TRBJ2-7, with TRBD1 matching 12 bases. The CDR3 contains 15 residues. Germline lookup yields CDR1 MNHEY and CDR2 SMNVEV (reference sequence). J lost 5 bases, V lost 4 bases, and 6 bases had no gene match. CDR3: CASSWGTGGGHEQYF. CDR3 in DNA: TGTGCCAGCAGTTGGGGGACAGGGGGCGGACACGAGCAGTACTTC.

V usage is TRBV5-6 and J usage is TRBJ1-3; possibly TRBD1 for D (6 bases). CDR1 and CDR2 (germline): SGHDT, YYEEEE. CDR3 length: 14 amino acids. V dropped 6 bases and J dropped 4 bases, with 14 bases sitting between them. CDR3 residues: CASTSGGLGNTIYF. For the CDR3, the DNA is TGTGCCAGCACCTCTGGGGGCCTCGGAAACACCATATATTTT.

On this clone itself: Other nucleotide sequences in the sample specify the same CDR3. The rearrangement joins TRBV27 to TRBJ1-5, with unresolved D. Trimming took 5 bases from V and 0 from J, leaving 8 bases between them. This CDR3 is built from 14 residues. CDR1 is MNHEY and CDR2 is SMNVEV in the germline V gene (reference sequence). In DNA, the CDR3 is TGTGCCAGCAGTCTCGGAGGTAGCAATCAGCCCCAGCATTTT. It translates to CASSLGGSNQPQHF.

This clone was recorded a few times. The sample holds other DNA sequences that translate to the same CDR3. The chain combines TRBV30 with TRBJ1-1, with D unclear. Germline CDR1 GTSNPN, CDR2 SVGIG (reference sequence). V was shortened by 0 bases and J by 0 bases, with 8 bases between the two germline ends. This CDR3 has 14 amino acids. The DNA for the CDR3 is TGTGCCTGGAGTGTACTAGGTCTGAACACTGAAGCTTTCTTT. Protein product: CAWSVLGLNTEAFF.

This clone was recorded once. The chain employs TRBV6-5 and TRBJ2-1; D is uncertain. The CDR3 consists of 14 residues. Germline CDR1 MNHEY, CDR2 SVGAGI. Trimming took off 6 bases at V and 5 bases at J, with 14 bases between the two ends. The CDR3 loop is CASSPPAPDNEQFF. CDR3 in DNA: TGTGCCAGCAGCCCGCCCGCCCCCGACAATGAGCAGTTCTTC.

The chain links TRBV28 to TRBJ2-7; TRBD2 matches at 7 bases. Germline V gene lookup returns CDR1 MDHEN and CDR2 SYDVKM. The junction had 14 bases not matched to a gene; V was cut back by 6 bases and J by 6 bases. The CDR3 loop spans 15 amino acids. The CDR3 nucleotides are TGTGCCAGCAGACCGACCGGGACTAACCCCTCCGAGCAGTACTTC. It codes for CASRPTGTNPSEQYF.

The rearrangement joins TRBV2 to TRBJ1-5; 8 nucleotides align to TRBD1. The CDR3 length is 17 residues. Germline V CDR1 and CDR2: SNHLY, FYNNEI. J was trimmed by 4 bases and V by 7 bases; bases with no gene match: 15. This CDR3 reads CASNAAGGSPANQPQHF. DNA of the CDR3: TGTGCCAGCAATGCGGCAGGGGGCTCGCCGGCGAATCAGCCCCAGCATTTT.

The rearrangement joins TRBV7-2 to TRBJ2-2, with D hard to call. This CDR3 is built from 15 residues. Per germline, CDR1 SGHTA and CDR2 FQGNSA. V was trimmed by 5 bases and J by 4 bases, leaving 14 bases between them. The CDR3 DNA reads TGTGCCAGCAGCGAGGCCCTCGAGTCCACCGGGGAGCTGTTTTTT. It specifies CASSEALESTGELFF.

CDR3 amino acids: CASGRRANSGNTIYF. DNA of the CDR3: TGTGCCAGCGGCAGGCGAGCAAACTCTGGAAACACCATATATTTT. V and J are TRBV28 and TRBJ1-3; D uncertain. Trimming stripped 8 bases from V and 0 bases from J, with 14 bases between. Germline V gives CDR1 MDHEN, CDR2 SYDVKM. The CDR3 spans 15 residues.

This clone was observed a few times. This rearrangement joins TRBV6-1 to TRBJ2-7; 9 bases are a match to TRBD1. CDR1 MNHNS and CDR2 SASEGT come from the germline V gene. V dropped 11 bases and J dropped 2; count of bases not matched to a gene: 7. CDR3 size: 13 residues. The CDR3 here is CASGQGITYEQYF. The DNA for the CDR3 is TGTGCCTCCGGACAGGGGATAACCTACGAGCAGTACTTC.

This clone came up a few times. The identical CDR3 is also encoded by other nucleotide sequences in the sample. The chain has TRBV9 and TRBJ1-2, with D possibly being TRBD1 (5 bases). Germline V gene sequence: CDR1 SGDLS, CDR2 YYNGEE. V dropped 2 bases and J dropped 2 bases, with 10 bases sitting between them. The CDR3 covers 14 residues. The DNA of the CDR3 is TGTGCCAGCAGCGTCGGGGGGGGAAACTATGGCTACACCTTC. This gives the protein CASSVGGGNYGYTF.

This rearrangement joins TRBV10-2 to TRBJ2-7; 9 bases line up with TRBD1. Trimming removed 6 bases from V and 3 bases from J; junction bases left unmatched: 9. Germline loops: CDR1 WSHSY, CDR2 SAAADI. The CDR3 has 15 amino acids. The CDR3 region is CASRDSGTGFYEQYF. The CDR3 bases are TGCGCCAGCAGAGATTCCGGGACAGGGTTCTACGAGCAGTACTTC.

The V call is TRBV7-8, the J call TRBJ2-7, with TRBD2 matching over 10 bases. Germline CDR1 and CDR2: SGHVS and FQNEAQ. CDR3 size: 15 residues. The trim removed 1 base at V and 3 bases at J, leaving 3 bases unmatched. The DNA for the CDR3 is TGTGCCAGCAGCTTAGAGCGACTAGCGGGCTACGAGCAGTACTTC. Encoded protein: CASSLERLAGYEQYF.

V gene TRBV6-6 combines with J gene TRBJ1-4; no firm D call. Germline values: CDR1 MNHNY, CDR2 SVGAGI (reference sequence). Trimming stripped 1 base from V and 5 bases from J, with 11 bases between. This CDR3 has 15 residues. The CDR3 DNA reads as TGTGCCAGCAGTTACTATGGGGAACAAAATGAAAAACTGTTTTTT. Protein sequence: CASSYYGEQNEKLFF.

The chain couples TRBV29-1 to TRBJ2-1; D ambiguous. Germline V CDR1 and CDR2: SQVTM, ANQGSEA. The CDR3 has 12 amino acids. With 4 bases removed from V and 8 bases from J, the gap between germline ends came to 12 bases. CDR3 sequence reads: CSVVVGVHEQFF. The CDR3 bases are TGCAGCGTTGTTGTTGGAGTACATGAGCAGTTCTTC.

This chain links TRBV7-9 with TRBJ2-5, with TRBD1 matching 7 bases. The V segment lost 4 bases and the J segment 2 bases; nucleotides outside the gene matches: 10. The germline V gene encodes CDR1 SEHNR and CDR2 FQNEAQ (reference sequence). This CDR3 is built from 16 residues. The CDR3 region has the DNA TGTGCCAGCAGCTACCGATGGGACAGACTACAAGAGACCCAGTACTTC. This encodes CASSYRWDRLQETQYF.

This sequence joins TRBV11-1 and TRBJ2-7; D may correspond to TRBD1 or TRBD2 (5 bases each). Germline assignment: CDR1 SGHAT and CDR2 FQDESV (reference sequence). Trimming removed 1 base from V and 3 bases from J, with 7 bases in between. The CDR3 covers 13 residues. As DNA, the CDR3 is TGTGCCAGCAGCTTAGTGGGGGACTACGAGCAGTACTTC. This translates into CASSLVGDYEQYF. The entire variable domain, with the rest obtained from reference TRBV11-1 and TRBJ2-7, is as follows: EAEVAQSPRYKITEKSQAVAFWCDPISGHATLYWYRQILGQGPELLVQFQDESVVDDSQLPKDRFSAERLKGVDSTLKIQPAELGDSAMYLCASSLVGDYEQYFGPGTRLTVT.

In its sample, this clone was seen once. J is TRBJ2-5 and V is TRBV2, with a possible D match to TRBD1 (5 bases). V was trimmed by 6 bases and J by 7 bases, leaving 21 bases between them. The CDR3 totals 15 residues. Germline CDR1 SNHLY, CDR2 FYNNEI. The CDR3 region has the DNA TGTGCCAGCAGGGCCGCTGACAGCTACTATTGGACCCAGTACTTC. Protein product: CASRAADSYYWTQYF.

The rearrangement links TRBV7-8 to TRBJ2-7, with 8 nucleotides matching TRBD1. The CDR3 is made up of 15 amino acids. Germline CDR1 and CDR2: SGHVS and FQNEAQ. Trimming removed 1 base from V and 3 bases from J; junction bases left unmatched: 5. CDR3: CASSLDDRGGYEQYF. In DNA, the CDR3 is TGTGCCAGCAGCTTAGACGACAGGGGCGGCTACGAGCAGTACTTC. Combining the CDR3 with reference TRBV7-8 and TRBJ2-7 gives the whole variable domain GAGVSQSPRYKVAKRGQDVALRCDPISGHVSLFWYQQALGQGPEFLTYFQNEAQLDKSGLPSDRFFAERPEGSVSTLKIQRTQQEDSAVYLCASSLDDRGGYEQYFGPGTRLTVT.

In regard to this clone: At the DNA level, this CDR3 is encoded by other sequences in the same sample as well. The rearrangement joins TRBV5-1 to TRBJ2-7; D is undetermined. Germline V lookup: CDR1 SGHRS, CDR2 YFSETQ. The CDR3 has 13 amino acids. V dropped 1 base and J dropped 4 bases, with 9 bases sitting between them. CDR3 DNA sequence: TGCGCCAGCAGCTTGAGCGCCAGTTACGAGCAGTACTTC. Amino acid sequence: CASSLSASYEQYF. Together with reference TRBV5-1 and TRBJ2-7, the CDR3 gives the full variable domain: KAGVTQTPRYLIKTRGQQVTLSCSPISGHRSVSWYQQTPGQGLQFLFEYFSETQRNKGNFPGRFSGRQFSNSRSEMNVSTLELGDSALYLCASSLSASYEQYFGPGTRLTVT.

V is TRBV6-5 and J is TRBJ1-1, with 9 nucleotides matching TRBD1. This CDR3 contains 15 residues. CDR1 MNHEY and CDR2 SVGAGI come from the germline V gene. After removal of 2 bases from V and 5 bases from J, the junction contained 6 bases not matched to a gene. This CDR3 reads CASSYGQGLGTEAFF. CDR3 DNA: TGTGCCAGCAGTTACGGACAGGGGTTGGGGACTGAAGCTTTCTTT.

The chain employs TRBV9 and TRBJ2-5; 11 positions agree with TRBD2. The CDR3 covers 17 residues. The trim removed 3 bases at V and 5 bases at J, leaving 12 bases unmatched. Per the germline V gene, CDR1 is SGDLS and CDR2 is YYNGEE. The CDR3 DNA is TGTGCCAGCAGCGGCTCACTAGCGGGAGAGGTTGGTGAGACCCAGTACTTC. It specifies CASSGSLAGEVGETQYF.

This chain connects TRBV4-3 to TRBJ2-1, with 7 bases that match TRBD1. In germline, CDR1 is LGHNA, CDR2 YSLEER. V dropped 4 bases and J dropped 6; count of bases not matched to a gene: 6. This CDR3 spans 14 amino acids. As DNA, the CDR3 is TGCGCCAGCAGCCCGTGGGACAGATCCAATGAGCAGTTCTTC. This sequence encodes CASSPWDRSNEQFF.

In the case of this clone: Other DNA sequences in the same sample also yield this CDR3. V is TRBV5-6 and J is TRBJ1-1; D is ambiguous. The CDR3 is 11 amino acids. The germline V gene has CDR1 SGHDT and CDR2 YYEEEE. Trimming stripped 1 base from V and 5 bases from J, with 3 bases between. The CDR3 sequence is CASSLSTEAFF. CDR3 DNA: TGTGCCAGCAGCTTGAGTACTGAAGCTTTCTTT.